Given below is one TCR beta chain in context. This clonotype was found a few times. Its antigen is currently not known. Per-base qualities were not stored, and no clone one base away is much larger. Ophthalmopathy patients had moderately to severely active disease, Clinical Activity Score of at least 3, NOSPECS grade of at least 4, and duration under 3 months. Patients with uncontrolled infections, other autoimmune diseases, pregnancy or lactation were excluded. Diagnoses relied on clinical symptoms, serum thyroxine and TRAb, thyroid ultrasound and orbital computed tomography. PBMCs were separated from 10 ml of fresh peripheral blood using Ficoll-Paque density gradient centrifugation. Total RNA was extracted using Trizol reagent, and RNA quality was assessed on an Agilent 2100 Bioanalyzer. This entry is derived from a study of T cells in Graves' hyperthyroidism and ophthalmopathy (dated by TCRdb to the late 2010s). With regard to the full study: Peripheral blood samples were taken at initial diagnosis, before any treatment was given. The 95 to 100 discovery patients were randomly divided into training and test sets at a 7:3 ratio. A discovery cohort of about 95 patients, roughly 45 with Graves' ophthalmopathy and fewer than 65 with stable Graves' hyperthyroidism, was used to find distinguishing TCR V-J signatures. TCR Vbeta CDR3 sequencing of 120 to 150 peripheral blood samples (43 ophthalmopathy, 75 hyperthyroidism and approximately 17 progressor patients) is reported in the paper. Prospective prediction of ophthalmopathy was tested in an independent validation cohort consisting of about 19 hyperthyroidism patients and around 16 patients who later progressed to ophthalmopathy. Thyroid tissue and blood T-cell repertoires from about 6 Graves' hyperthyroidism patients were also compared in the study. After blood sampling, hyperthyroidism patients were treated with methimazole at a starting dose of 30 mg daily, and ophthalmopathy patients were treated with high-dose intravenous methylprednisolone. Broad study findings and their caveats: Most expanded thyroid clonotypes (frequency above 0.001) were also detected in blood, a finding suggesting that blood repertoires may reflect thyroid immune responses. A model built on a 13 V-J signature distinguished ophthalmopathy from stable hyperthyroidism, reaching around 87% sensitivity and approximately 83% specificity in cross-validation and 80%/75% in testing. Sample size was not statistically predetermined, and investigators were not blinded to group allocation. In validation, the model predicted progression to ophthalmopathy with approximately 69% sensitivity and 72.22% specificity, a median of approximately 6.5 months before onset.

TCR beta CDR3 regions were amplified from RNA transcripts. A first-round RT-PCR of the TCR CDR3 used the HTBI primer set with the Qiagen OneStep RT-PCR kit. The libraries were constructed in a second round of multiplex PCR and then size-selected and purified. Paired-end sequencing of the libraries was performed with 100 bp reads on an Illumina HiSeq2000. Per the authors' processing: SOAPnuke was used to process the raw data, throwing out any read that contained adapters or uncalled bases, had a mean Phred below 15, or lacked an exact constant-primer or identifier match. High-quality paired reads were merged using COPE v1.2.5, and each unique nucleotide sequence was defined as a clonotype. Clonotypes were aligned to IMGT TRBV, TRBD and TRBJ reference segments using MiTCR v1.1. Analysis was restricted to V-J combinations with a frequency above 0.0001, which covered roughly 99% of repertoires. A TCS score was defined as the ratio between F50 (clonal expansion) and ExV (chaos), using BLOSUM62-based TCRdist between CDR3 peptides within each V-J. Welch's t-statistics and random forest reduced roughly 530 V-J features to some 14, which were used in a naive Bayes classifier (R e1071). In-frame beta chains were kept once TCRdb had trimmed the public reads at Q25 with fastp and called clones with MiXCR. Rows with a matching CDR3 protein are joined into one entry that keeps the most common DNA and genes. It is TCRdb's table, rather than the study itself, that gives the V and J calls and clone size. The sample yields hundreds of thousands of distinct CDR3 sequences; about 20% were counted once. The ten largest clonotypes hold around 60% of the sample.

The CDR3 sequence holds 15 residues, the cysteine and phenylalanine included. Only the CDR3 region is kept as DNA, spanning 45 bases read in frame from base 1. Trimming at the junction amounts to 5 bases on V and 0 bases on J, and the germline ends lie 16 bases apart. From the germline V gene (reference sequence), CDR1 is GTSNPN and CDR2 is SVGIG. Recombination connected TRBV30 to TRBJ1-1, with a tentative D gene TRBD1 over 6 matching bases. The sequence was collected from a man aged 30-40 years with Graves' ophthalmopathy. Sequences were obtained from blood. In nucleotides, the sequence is TGTGCCTGGCGGGGTTGGGGGCCGATGAACACTGAAGCTTTCTTT. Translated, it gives CAWRGWGPMNTEAFF.